The next 20 T cell receptor beta chains were all read from a single sample in a study of cytomegalovirus exposure and HLA in healthy donors. This PCR relied on a set of 60 Vbeta primers and 13 Jbeta primers. Sequencing used immunoSEQ multiplex PCR; TCRdb keeps in-frame clones, though not all of them. In the table there are almost 95,000 clones, over 60% of which are singletons. Input material: PBMCs. The origin of the receptors is a man under 40 in good health and CMV-seronegative.

This clone was seen more than once but under ten times. The CDR3 here is CASRTGSYEQYF. The CDR3 DNA reads as TGTGCCAGTCGCACAGGTTCCTACGAGCAGTACTTC. The V and J genes are TRBV28 and TRBJ2-7; D perhaps matches TRBD1 (5 bases). The CDR3 has 12 residues. Germline V gene lookup returns CDR1 MDHEN and CDR2 SYDVKM. Trimming pared 9 bases from V and 1 base from J, leaving 10 bases between.

The sample holds a few counts of this clone. The V call is TRBV2, the J call TRBJ1-5; no clear D gene. Germline V gives CDR1 SNHLY, CDR2 FYNNEI. This CDR3 has 13 amino acids. Trimming removed 7 bases from V and 4 bases from J, with 11 bases in between. The CDR3 sequence is CASTLGPNQPQHF. The CDR3 DNA is TGTGCCAGCACGTTGGGCCCTAATCAGCCCCAGCATTTT. The full variable domain, in which reference TRBV2 and TRBJ1-5 provide the parts outside the CDR3, is EPEVTQTPSHQVTQMGQEVILRCVPISNHLYFYWYRQILGQKVEFLVSFYNNEISEKSEIFDDQFSVERPDGSNFTLKIRSTKLEDSAMYFCASTLGPNQPQHFGDGTRLSIL.

This rearrangement joins TRBV7-9 to TRBJ2-7; 10 nucleotides agree with TRBD2. The trim removed 1 base at V and 6 bases at J, leaving 18 bases unmatched. Germline V gives CDR1 SEHNR, CDR2 FQNEAQ (reference sequence). This CDR3 comprises 19 residues. The CDR3 sequence: CASSLVFGSGRPLMGEQYF. The CDR3 region has the DNA TGTGCCAGCAGCTTAGTTTTCGGTAGCGGGAGGCCACTGATGGGCGAGCAGTACTTC.

This clone appeared a few times. At the DNA level, this CDR3 is encoded by other sequences in the same sample as well. The chain couples TRBV4-2 to TRBJ2-7; 8 bases map to TRBD2. V dropped 1 base and J dropped 2; count of bases not matched to a gene: 4. Germline CDR1 is LGHNA and CDR2 is YNFKEQ. The CDR3 is made up of 15 amino acids. CDR3 amino acids: CASSQVAGGPYEQYF. In DNA, the CDR3 is TGTGCCAGCAGCCAAGTCGCGGGGGGCCCCTACGAGCAGTACTTC.

This rearrangement joins TRBV10-3 to TRBJ1-1; 8 nucleotides agree with TRBD1. The ends lost 5 bases at V and 5 bases at J; junction bases unmatched: 4. This CDR3 region has 13 residues. The germline gives CDR1 ENHRY, CDR2 SYGVKD. The CDR3 DNA is TGTGCCATCAGTAGGGGACAGGAGACTGAAGCTTTCTTT. Its protein product is CAISRGQETEAFF.

This sequence joins TRBV6-5 and TRBJ1-2; no firm D call. V was trimmed by 0 bases and J by 2 bases, leaving 10 bases between them. This CDR3 spans 15 amino acids. CDR1 and CDR2 from the germline V gene are MNHEY and SVGAGI. CDR3 nucleotide sequence: TGTGCCAGCAGTTACTCCCTACTCAAAAACTATGGCTACACCTTC. Translating it yields CASSYSLLKNYGYTF.

The V call is TRBV5-1, the J call TRBJ2-1, with TRBD2 identical over 7 bases. Germline CDR1 SGHRS, CDR2 YFSETQ. The V gene end was trimmed by 5 bases and the J gene end by 0 bases; junction bases not matched to a gene: 5. There are 15 residues in the CDR3. The CDR3 is CASSREASSYNEQFF. DNA of the CDR3: TGCGCCAGCAGTCGGGAGGCGAGCTCCTACAATGAGCAGTTCTTC.

With regard to this clone: In the same sample, other DNA sequences code for this CDR3. The V call is TRBV5-1, the J call TRBJ2-3; TRBD2 might be the D (6 bases). Trimming took 0 bases from V and 1 from J, leaving 9 bases between them. CDR3 length: 15 amino acids. Germline values: CDR1 SGHRS, CDR2 YFSETQ. The CDR3 protein is CASSLDSGGTDTQYF. CDR3 coding DNA: TGCGCCAGCAGCTTGGACTCGGGGGGCACAGATACGCAGTATTTT.

J is TRBJ2-1 and V is TRBV19, with TRBD2 matching 8 bases. CDR3 size: 20 residues. J gave up 0 bases and V 1 base, and 14 bases lay outside the gene matches. Germline V CDR1 and CDR2: LNHDA, SQIVND (reference sequence). Here the CDR3 DNA reads TGTGCCAGTAGTATAGCGTATCTAGCGGGCCAGATTAGCTCCTACAATGAGCAGTTCTTC. The encoded protein is CASSIAYLAGQISSYNEQFF.

This clone was detected only a few times. The chain recombines TRBV19 with TRBJ2-5; D is possibly TRBD2 (5 bases). Germline V gene lookup returns CDR1 LNHDA and CDR2 SQIVND (reference sequence). The CDR3 spans 15 residues. Trimming left V 3 bases short and J 5 bases short, with 16 bases between. The CDR3 bases are TGTGCCAGTAGTATGGGGTCTTCTAGGAGGGAGACCCAGTACTTC. It codes for CASSMGSSRRETQYF.

The chain uses TRBV2 and TRBJ2-7; 8 positions match TRBD1. The CDR3 covers 13 residues. Trimming at V came to 6 bases and at J to 3 bases, leaving 4 bases not matched to a gene. From germline, CDR1 is SNHLY and CDR2 FYNNEI. CDR3 bases: TGTGCCAGCAGGAGGACAGGGTACTACGAGCAGTACTTC. Its translation is CASRRTGYYEQYF.

The chain joins TRBV7-3 to TRBJ2-5; 13 bases are a match to TRBD2. V dropped 4 bases and J dropped 3; count of bases not matched to a gene: 2. Germline lookup yields CDR1 SGHTA and CDR2 FQGTGA. This CDR3 has 15 amino acids. Here the CDR3 DNA reads TGTGCCAGCAGCTCGGGACTAGCGGGAAAAGAGACCCAGTACTTC. It codes for CASSSGLAGKETQYF.

V gene TRBV10-2 combines with J gene TRBJ1-5; 10 nucleotides line up with TRBD1. Per germline, CDR1 WSHSY and CDR2 SAAADI. This CDR3 is built from 16 residues. The V gene end was trimmed by 4 bases and the J gene end by 5 bases; junction bases not matched to a gene: 8. The CDR3 DNA follows: TGCGCCAGCAGTGTTTACTTGGACAGGGGGGATCAGCCCCAGCATTTT. It yields the protein CASSVYLDRGDQPQHF.

This sequence joins TRBV4-3 and TRBJ1-6; possibly TRBD1 for D (5 bases). The CDR3 runs 16 residues. CDR1 LGHNA and CDR2 YSLEER come from the germline V gene. Trimming shortened V by 1 base and J by 8 bases, and 15 bases separated the two germline ends. CDR3 sequence reads: CASSQVLGHSDSPLHF. CDR3 nucleotides: TGCGCCAGCAGCCAAGTGTTAGGACACTCAGATTCACCCCTCCACTTT.

The sample holds a few counts of this clone. V gene TRBV7-9 combines with J gene TRBJ1-2; 8 bases fit TRBD1. Trimming at V came to 3 bases and at J to 4 bases, leaving 10 bases not matched to a gene. From germline, CDR1 is SEHNR and CDR2 FQNEAQ (reference sequence). The CDR3 totals 16 residues. In nucleotides, the CDR3 is TGTGCCAGCAGCTTGAAATGGGGACAGGACCCCTATGGCTACACCTTC. Protein sequence: CASSLKWGQDPYGYTF.

The chain recombines TRBV6-1 with TRBJ2-3, with 12 bases matching TRBD2. The CDR3 runs to 14 residues. V lost 6 bases and J lost 7; bases outside the gene matches: 5. CDR1 is MNHNS and CDR2 is SASEGT in the germline V gene. This chain's CDR3 is CASRASGGANTQYF. The CDR3 nucleotides are TGTGCCAGCAGAGCTAGCGGGGGGGCGAATACGCAGTATTTT.

The chain carries TRBV5-4 and TRBJ2-3, with D possibly matching TRBD2 (6 bases). V was pared by 0 bases and J by 1 base, with 6 bases between. Germline CDR1 reads SGHNT; CDR2 reads YYREEE (reference sequence). This CDR3 has 14 residues. For the CDR3, the DNA is TGTGCCAGCAGCTTGGCGGGGGGCACAGATACGCAGTATTTT. Its translation is CASSLAGGTDTQYF.

The rearrangement links TRBV7-8 to TRBJ2-3, with TRBD1 matching over 8 bases. The CDR3 length is 14 residues. Germline V CDR1 and CDR2: SGHVS, FQNEAQ. With 5 bases clipped from V and 1 base from J, the junction kept 2 bases outside the gene matches. The CDR3 here is CASSRTGRTDTQYF. For the CDR3, the DNA is TGTGCCAGCAGCCGGACAGGGCGCACAGATACGCAGTATTTT.

V is TRBV6-5 and J is TRBJ1-2; D perhaps matches TRBD1 (5 bases). The germline V gene encodes CDR1 MNHEY and CDR2 SVGAGI. The CDR3 has 15 residues. V gave up 1 base and J gave up 6 bases, with 15 bases separating them. CDR3 nucleotide sequence: TGTGCCAGCAGTTACTTAAGGGGCGGTAAGAATGGCTACACCTTC. Amino acid sequence: CASSYLRGGKNGYTF.

The rearrangement joins TRBV6-4 to TRBJ2-3; TRBD2 agrees at 7 bases. This CDR3 region has 15 residues. V lost 2 bases, J lost 6 bases, and 8 bases stayed unmatched. Per the germline V gene, CDR1 is MRHNA and CDR2 is SNTAGT. The CDR3 loop is CASSDVVGGRDTQYF. CDR3 DNA sequence: TGTGCCAGCAGTGACGTGGTGGGAGGGCGGGATACGCAGTATTTT.